This is a list of T cell receptor beta chains from one sample in a study of cytomegalovirus exposure and HLA in healthy donors. The repertoire was sequenced with immunoSEQ multiplex PCR; TCRdb's copy has only in-frame clones and lacks some. The table records 110,000 to 150,000 clones, approximately 82% of them present only once. The sample taken for sequencing was PBMCs. These receptors all come from a man between 18 and 35 years old in good health and CMV-seropositive. The CDR3 runs from the conserved cysteine through the conserved F or W. D genes are given only for firm matches. Clone size, where shown, is once, few, many, or a class for clones that have expanded.

CDR3nt: TGTGCCAGCAGTGTGGGGCAGGGGGATCCGCCCCAGCATTTT
CDR3aa: CASSVGQGDPPQHF
v_gene: TRBV6-4
j_gene: TRBJ1-5
d_gene: TRBD1
abundance: NA

CDR3nt: TGTGCCAGCAGTGAACCCTGGACAGGGATAGAGACCCAGTACTTC
CDR3aa: CASSEPWTGIETQYF
v_gene: TRBV6-1
j_gene: TRBJ2-5
d_gene: TRBD1
abundance: NA

CDR3nt: TGTGCCAGCGCGGGACCTTATAATTCACCCCTCCACTTT
CDR3aa: CASAGPYNSPLHF
v_gene: TRBV6-1
j_gene: TRBJ1-6
d_gene: NA
abundance: NA

CDR3nt: TGTGCCAGCAGCTTAACAGGGGGGGTCCCTGAAGCTTTCTTT
CDR3aa: CASSLTGGVPEAFF
v_gene: TRBV5-4
j_gene: TRBJ1-1
d_gene: TRBD1
abundance: NA

CDR3nt: TGCGCCAGCAGCCGCGGCCGCGGTCGGGAAAAACTGTTTTTT
CDR3aa: CASSRGRGREKLFF
v_gene: TRBV5-1
j_gene: TRBJ1-4
d_gene: NA
abundance: few

CDR3nt: TGTGCCAGCACCAGGACAGGGGATGGGGCTAACTATGGCTACACCTTC
CDR3aa: CASTRTGDGANYGYTF
v_gene: TRBV7-9
j_gene: TRBJ1-2
d_gene: TRBD1
abundance: NA

CDR3nt: TGTGCCAGCAGCTCCGACGGGGCGGGGGGGGAGACCCAGTACTTC
CDR3aa: CASSSDGAGGETQYF
v_gene: TRBV7-8
j_gene: TRBJ2-5
d_gene: TRBD2
abundance: NA

CDR3nt: TGTGCCATCAGTGAGTCTATTCTACGGGAGACCCAGTACTTC
CDR3aa: CAISESILRETQYF
v_gene: TRBV10-3
j_gene: TRBJ2-5
d_gene: NA
abundance: NA

CDR3nt: TGTGCCAGCAGCTACTCGACTAGCGGGATAGGAGATACGCAGTATTTT
CDR3aa: CASSYSTSGIGDTQYF
v_gene: TRBV5-6
j_gene: TRBJ2-3
d_gene: TRBD2
abundance: NA

CDR3nt: TGTGCCCGACCGGGGGGTAAGAGCAATCAGCCCCAGCATTTT
CDR3aa: CARPGGKSNQPQHF
v_gene: TRBV6-5
j_gene: TRBJ1-5
d_gene: NA
abundance: NA

CDR3nt: TGTGCCAGCAGCTTAATCAGGGACAGGGCGACTTTCTTT
CDR3aa: CASSLIRDRATFF
v_gene: TRBV7-2
j_gene: TRBJ1-1
d_gene: TRBD1
abundance: NA

CDR3nt: TGCGCCAGCAGAGGGGGACAGCCCCAGCATTTT
CDR3aa: CASRGGQPQHF
v_gene: TRBV10-1
j_gene: TRBJ1-5
d_gene: NA
abundance: NA

CDR3nt: TGCGCCAGCAGTGAGTTTATGGAGACGAGCTACGAGCAGTACTTC
CDR3aa: CASSEFMETSYEQYF
v_gene: TRBV10-2
j_gene: TRBJ2-7
d_gene: NA
abundance: NA

CDR3nt: TGTGCCAGCAGTTTAGACAGGGCCTACTATGGCTACACCTTC
CDR3aa: CASSLDRAYYGYTF
v_gene: TRBV28
j_gene: TRBJ1-2
d_gene: TRBD1
abundance: few

CDR3nt: TGTGCCAGCAGCCCCCGGGAGGGTAATGAAAAACTGTTTTTT
CDR3aa: CASSPREGNEKLFF
v_gene: TRBV21-1
j_gene: TRBJ1-4
d_gene: NA
abundance: NA

CDR3nt: TGTGCCAGCTCGAGAGAACTAGCGGGATGGGAGACCCAGTACTTC
CDR3aa: CASSRELAGWETQYF
v_gene: TRBV7-9
j_gene: TRBJ2-5
d_gene: TRBD2
abundance: NA

CDR3nt: TGTGCCAGCAGTCTAGGTCGGGAGTTTGGCACAGATACGCAGTATTTT
CDR3aa: CASSLGREFGTDTQYF
v_gene: TRBV6-4
j_gene: TRBJ2-3
d_gene: NA
abundance: NA

CDR3nt: TGCAGCGTGAAAGTCACAGGGGACAATCAGCCCCAGCATTTT
CDR3aa: CSVKVTGDNQPQHF
v_gene: TRBV29-1
j_gene: TRBJ1-5
d_gene: TRBD1
abundance: NA

CDR3nt: TGTGCCAGTAGTTACCACCAGGGGGGGAACACTGAAGCTTTCTTT
CDR3aa: CASSYHQGGNTEAFF
v_gene: TRBV19
j_gene: TRBJ1-1
d_gene: TRBD1
abundance: NA

CDR3nt: TGTGCCAGCAGTCATGCCGGAGGGACAGGGAATCAAGAGACCCAGTACTTC
CDR3aa: CASSHAGGTGNQETQYF
v_gene: TRBV28
j_gene: TRBJ2-5
d_gene: TRBD1
abundance: NA

CDR3nt: TGTGCCAGCAGCTTTTGGCGCAATCAGCCCCAGCATTTT
CDR3aa: CASSFWRNQPQHF
v_gene: TRBV11-2
j_gene: TRBJ1-5
d_gene: NA
abundance: NA

CDR3nt: TGCAGCGTGACAGGGTTTCAGGATGGCTACACCTTC
CDR3aa: CSVTGFQDGYTF
v_gene: TRBV29-1
j_gene: TRBJ1-2
d_gene: TRBD1
abundance: NA

CDR3nt: TGTGCCAGCCGGTTCACAGGGGGACAAGAGACCCAGTACTTC
CDR3aa: CASRFTGGQETQYF
v_gene: TRBV6-6
j_gene: TRBJ2-5
d_gene: TRBD1
abundance: NA

CDR3nt: TGCGCCAGCAGCCAGGGACTAGCGGGAGATACGCAGTATTTT
CDR3aa: CASSQGLAGDTQYF
v_gene: TRBV5-1
j_gene: TRBJ2-3
d_gene: TRBD2
abundance: NA

CDR3nt: TGTGCCATCAGTGAATTGACAGAAAATTCACCCCTCCACTTT
CDR3aa: CAISELTENSPLHF
v_gene: TRBV10-3
j_gene: TRBJ1-6
d_gene: NA
abundance: NA

CDR3nt: TGCGCCAGCAGCCAAAGGGGGCCGGGTTTAGGGGCCAACGTCCTGACTTTC
CDR3aa: CASSQRGPGLGANVLTF
v_gene: TRBV4-1
j_gene: TRBJ2-6
d_gene: TRBD1
abundance: NA

CDR3nt: TGTGCCAGTAGATCCTCCGGGACAGGGTTTAATACGCAGTATTTT
CDR3aa: CASRSSGTGFNTQYF
v_gene: TRBV19
j_gene: TRBJ2-3
d_gene: TRBD1
abundance: NA

CDR3nt: TGTGCCAGCAGTTCACAGGGGCGGAATGAAAAACTGTTTTTT
CDR3aa: CASSSQGRNEKLFF
v_gene: TRBV27
j_gene: TRBJ1-4
d_gene: TRBD1
abundance: NA

CDR3nt: TGCGCCAGCAGCCAAAAAACAGGGGGAACTAATGAAAAACTGTTTTTT
CDR3aa: CASSQKTGGTNEKLFF
v_gene: TRBV4-1
j_gene: TRBJ1-4
d_gene: TRBD1
abundance: NA

CDR3nt: TGTGCCAGCAGTTTAAAGCCGGGACTAGCCCGACGGGGCGAGCAGTACTTC
CDR3aa: CASSLKPGLARRGEQYF
v_gene: TRBV28
j_gene: TRBJ2-7
d_gene: TRBD2
abundance: few

CDR3nt: TGCGCCAGCAGGAAGGAGAGGGGGAGCGTTTCCCATCCAGGGGGCTCCTACAATGAGCAGTTCTTC
CDR3aa: CASRKERGSVSHPGGSYNEQFF
v_gene: TRBV5-1
j_gene: TRBJ2-1
d_gene: TRBD1
abundance: NA

CDR3nt: TGCGCCAGCAGTGAGGGAACAGGGCCGACAGATACGCAGTATTTT
CDR3aa: CASSEGTGPTDTQYF
v_gene: TRBV10-1
j_gene: TRBJ2-3
d_gene: NA
abundance: NA

CDR3nt: TGTGCCAGCAGCCCCCGACTCACCCCTAACTATGGCTACACCTTC
CDR3aa: CASSPRLTPNYGYTF
v_gene: TRBV11-2
j_gene: TRBJ1-2
d_gene: NA
abundance: NA

CDR3nt: TGTGCCAGCACCCTCCGCGGGGCTGGCAATGAGCAGTTCTTC
CDR3aa: CASTLRGAGNEQFF
v_gene: TRBV28
j_gene: TRBJ2-1
d_gene: NA
abundance: NA

CDR3nt: TGTGCCAGCAGCTCCCGGACTACCGGGGAGACCCAGTACTTC
CDR3aa: CASSSRTTGETQYF
v_gene: TRBV7-2
j_gene: TRBJ2-5
d_gene: NA
abundance: NA

CDR3nt: TGTGCCAGCAGTTACTCGACTGAGTACGAGCAGTACTTC
CDR3aa: CASSYSTEYEQYF
v_gene: TRBV6-5
j_gene: TRBJ2-7
d_gene: NA
abundance: NA

CDR3nt: TGTGCCAGCAGTCCGGGACTAGCGGGAATCAATGAGCAGTTCTTC
CDR3aa: CASSPGLAGINEQFF
v_gene: TRBV7-9
j_gene: TRBJ2-1
d_gene: TRBD2
abundance: NA

CDR3nt: TGCGCCAGCAGCTTAGGGACAGAATCCTCCTACGAGCAGTACTTC
CDR3aa: CASSLGTESSYEQYF
v_gene: TRBV5-1
j_gene: TRBJ2-7
d_gene: TRBD1
abundance: NA

CDR3nt: TGCGCCAGCAGCGCCCAACAGGGGGGATCTGGAAACACCATATATTTT
CDR3aa: CASSAQQGGSGNTIYF
v_gene: TRBV5-1
j_gene: TRBJ1-3
d_gene: TRBD1
abundance: NA

CDR3nt: TGTGCTAGCAGCCCCGGACTAGCGGGAGTGGGGGAGCAGTACTTC
CDR3aa: CASSPGLAGVGEQYF
v_gene: TRBV7-7
j_gene: TRBJ2-7
d_gene: TRBD2
abundance: NA

CDR3nt: TGTGCCAGCAGTCCCACAGTATCCCCTACCGAGCAGTACTTC
CDR3aa: CASSPTVSPTEQYF
v_gene: TRBV27
j_gene: TRBJ2-7
d_gene: NA
abundance: NA

CDR3nt: TGTGCCAGCAGCCCTACAGGGGTCTCCTACGAGCAGTACTTC
CDR3aa: CASSPTGVSYEQYF
v_gene: TRBV4-2
j_gene: TRBJ2-7
d_gene: TRBD1
abundance: NA

CDR3nt: TGTGCCAGCAGCCCCACGGGACAGGGAGGGGGCTACACCTTC
CDR3aa: CASSPTGQGGGYTF
v_gene: TRBV5-6
j_gene: TRBJ1-2
d_gene: TRBD1
abundance: NA

CDR3nt: TGTGCCAGCAGTTTAGGACTAGCGGGTTTACAAGAGACCCAGTACTTC
CDR3aa: CASSLGLAGLQETQYF
v_gene: TRBV7-3
j_gene: TRBJ2-5
d_gene: TRBD2
abundance: NA

CDR3nt: TGCGCCAGCAGCGCGTGGACAGGGCCCTCGAACACTGAAGCTTTCTTT
CDR3aa: CASSAWTGPSNTEAFF
v_gene: TRBV5-1
j_gene: TRBJ1-1
d_gene: TRBD1
abundance: NA

CDR3nt: TGCGCCAGCAGCCGTGGCGGGACAGGGGATAACGAGCAGTACTTC
CDR3aa: CASSRGGTGDNEQYF
v_gene: TRBV5-1
j_gene: TRBJ2-7
d_gene: TRBD1
abundance: NA

CDR3nt: TGTGCCAGTAGTCCGTCGGACAGGGATCACTATGGCTACACCTTC
CDR3aa: CASSPSDRDHYGYTF
v_gene: TRBV19
j_gene: TRBJ1-2
d_gene: TRBD1
abundance: NA

CDR3nt: TGTGCCAGCAGTACCCATGACAGTTCTAATGAAAAACTGTTTTTT
CDR3aa: CASSTHDSSNEKLFF
v_gene: TRBV6-5
j_gene: TRBJ1-4
d_gene: NA
abundance: few

CDR3nt: TGTGCCAGCAGCTTAGAGACCGCGTCAGGAACCGGGGAGCTGTTTTTT
CDR3aa: CASSLETASGTGELFF
v_gene: TRBV7-9
j_gene: TRBJ2-2
d_gene: NA
abundance: NA

CDR3nt: TGTGCCAGCAGCTTAGGAACAGGGGGCGTCAACGAGCAGTACTTC
CDR3aa: CASSLGTGGVNEQYF
v_gene: TRBV7-2
j_gene: TRBJ2-7
d_gene: TRBD1
abundance: few

CDR3nt: TGCAGCGTTGTTGTGACGGACAGGTACGAGCAGTACTTC
CDR3aa: CSVVVTDRYEQYF
v_gene: TRBV29-1
j_gene: TRBJ2-7
d_gene: TRBD1
abundance: NA

CDR3nt: TGTGCCATCAGTGACCAAATGGAGGGACAGGGACGCACAGATACGCAGTATTTT
CDR3aa: CAISDQMEGQGRTDTQYF
v_gene: TRBV10-3
j_gene: TRBJ2-3
d_gene: TRBD1
abundance: NA

CDR3nt: TGTGCCAGTAGTATAGGGGACAGGGTACTAAAACTGTTTTTT
CDR3aa: CASSIGDRVLKLFF
v_gene: TRBV19
j_gene: TRBJ1-4
d_gene: TRBD1
abundance: NA

CDR3nt: TGTGCCAGTAGTATAGGTGGGGCAGGTTCTACGAACACTGAAGCTTTCTTT
CDR3aa: CASSIGGAGSTNTEAFF
v_gene: TRBV19
j_gene: TRBJ1-1
d_gene: NA
abundance: NA

CDR3nt: TGTGCCAGCAGCTTAGTGGCGGGAGTGGAGCAGTTCTTC
CDR3aa: CASSLVAGVEQFF
v_gene: TRBV7-9
j_gene: TRBJ2-1
d_gene: TRBD2
abundance: NA

CDR3nt: TGTGCCAGCAGTTACGGGGGCCCGGCCTACGAGCAGTACTTC
CDR3aa: CASSYGGPAYEQYF
v_gene: TRBV6-5
j_gene: TRBJ2-7
d_gene: NA
abundance: NA

CDR3nt: TGCAGCGTTGAAGACTCTAGCGCGAGCTCCTACGAGCAGTACTTC
CDR3aa: CSVEDSSASSYEQYF
v_gene: TRBV29-1
j_gene: TRBJ2-7
d_gene: NA
abundance: NA

CDR3nt: TGTGCCAGCAGCTTCGCGGGACCGGAAGCTTTCTTT
CDR3aa: CASSFAGPEAFF
v_gene: TRBV7-9
j_gene: TRBJ1-1
d_gene: NA
abundance: NA

CDR3nt: TGCGCCAGCAGCTTGGAGGGACAGGGAAATGAGCAGTTCTTC
CDR3aa: CASSLEGQGNEQFF
v_gene: TRBV5-1
j_gene: TRBJ2-1
d_gene: TRBD1
abundance: NA